Shown below are 29 T cell receptor beta chains from a single sample sequenced in a study of beta chain features in type 1 diabetes. Whole-study results and caveats: Moderate but significant shortening of TCRB CDR3s was recorded in all four CD4+ subsets from Type 1 diabetes patients.

TCRB transcripts that were expressed got sequenced, as all of the isolated RNA had been reverse transcribed. Measured with immunoSEQ multiplex PCR; TCRdb has only the in-frame clones, and not every one. The sample records about 700,000 clones, roughly 12% being singletons. No antigens are known for them. Sequenced material: naive CD4+ T cells from blood. Source of these receptors: a man between 18 and 35 years old with type 1 diabetes.

In its sample, this clone was seen a few times. The chain's CDR3 is CASSPGQGRDTQYF. The CDR3 DNA sequence: TGTGCCAGCTCACCGGGACAGGGAAGAGATACGCAGTATTTT. The chain recombines TRBV18 with TRBJ2-3, with 9 nucleotides matching TRBD1. Unmatched junction bases numbered 3, after V lost 3 bases and J lost 5 bases. From germline, CDR1 is KGHSH and CDR2 LQKENI. The CDR3 length is 14 residues.

This clone showed up just a few times. The chain carries TRBV5-6 and TRBJ1-1; D unresolved. This CDR3 is 14 amino acids long. Germline lookup yields CDR1 SGHDT and CDR2 YYEEEE. Trimming took off 1 base at V and 1 base at J, with 8 bases between the two ends. For the CDR3, the DNA is TGTGCCAGCAGCTTGTATACACCGAACACTGAAGCTTTCTTT. Encoded protein: CASSLYTPNTEAFF.

This chain joins TRBV4-2 and TRBJ2-7; D possibly corresponds to TRBD1 (6 bases). Germline V lookup: CDR1 LGHNA, CDR2 YNFKEQ. CDR3 length: 15 amino acids. V lost 1 base, J lost 2 bases, and 12 bases lay in between. The CDR3 DNA follows: TGTGCCAGCAGCCAAGGAAGGGGGATGACCTACGAGCAGTACTTC. Translating it yields CASSQGRGMTYEQYF.

This clone was found a few times. A read error may produce the germline difference seen at one junction end. The genes are TRBV28 and TRBJ2-5; D uncertain. CDR1 and CDR2 from the germline V gene are MDHEN and SYDVKM. The CDR3 runs to 13 residues. The CDR3 loop reads CQQILGPSETQYF. For the CDR3, the DNA is TGCCAGCAGATTTTGGGTCCGTCAGAGACCCAGTACTTC.

The chain links TRBV2 to TRBJ1-2; 9 nucleotides line up with TRBD1. Germline loops: CDR1 SNHLY, CDR2 FYNNEI. CDR3 length equals 14 residues. The V segment lost 8 bases and the J segment 12 bases; nucleotides outside the gene matches: 16. The CDR3 spells CASGTTGGPLIDTF. The CDR3 DNA is TGTGCCAGCGGTACGACAGGGGGTCCCTTAATCGACACCTTC. Based on the CDR3 plus reference TRBV2 and TRBJ1-2, the full variable domain is EPEVTQTPSHQVTQMGQEVILRCVPISNHLYFYWYRQILGQKVEFLVSFYNNEISEKSEIFDDQFSVERPDGSNFTLKIRSTKLEDSAMYFCASGTTGGPLIDTFGSGTRLTVV.

This clone was detected only a few times. V and J are TRBV7-9 and TRBJ2-1, with a tentative D call TRBD1 (6 bases). Germline CDR1 is SEHNR and CDR2 is FQNEAQ (reference sequence). The CDR3 loop spans 13 amino acids. V was clipped by 11 bases and J by 1 base, with 12 bases between them. The CDR3 loop is CALRDNSYNEQFF. The CDR3 nucleotides are TGTGCCCTACGGGACAATTCCTACAATGAGCAGTTCTTC.

The chain couples TRBV7-9 to TRBJ1-4; 10 nucleotides agree with TRBD1. CDR1 and CDR2 (germline): SEHNR, FQNEAQ (reference sequence). This CDR3 region has 16 residues. Unmatched junction bases numbered 9, after V lost 4 bases and J lost 7 bases. CDR3 DNA: TGTGCCAGCAGCTCGCGTACGGGACAGGGGTTTGAAAAACTGTTTTTT. Translation: CASSSRTGQGFEKLFF.

This clone was counted between two and nine times. The chain combines TRBV27 with TRBJ2-7; weak D call: TRBD2 (6 bases). V was pared by 6 bases and J by 3 bases, with 12 bases between. The CDR3 has 13 amino acids. Germline V gene lookup returns CDR1 MNHEY and CDR2 SMNVEV (reference sequence). The chain's CDR3 is CASREIADYEQYF. CDR3 sequence (DNA): TGTGCCAGCAGAGAGATAGCGGACTACGAGCAGTACTTC.

The chain employs TRBV28 and TRBJ1-2, with unresolved D. This CDR3 has 14 amino acids. Germline assignment: CDR1 MDHEN and CDR2 SYDVKM. Trimming shortened V by 3 bases and J by 3 bases, and 11 bases separated the two germline ends. CDR3 DNA sequence: TGTGCCAGCAGTTTGTTGTTTCAGGACTATGGCTACACCTTC. The encoded protein is CASSLLFQDYGYTF.

This clone was observed a handful of times. The chain has TRBV6-1 and TRBJ2-7; 7 bases map to TRBD1. Germline V lookup: CDR1 MNHNS, CDR2 SASEGT. CDR3 length equals 12 residues. With 6 bases clipped from V and 5 bases from J, the junction kept 4 bases outside the gene matches. Here the CDR3 reads CASRTGWDEQYF. Written as DNA, the CDR3 is TGTGCCAGCAGGACAGGGTGGGACGAGCAGTACTTC.

This chain links TRBV19 with TRBJ1-1, with TRBD1 matching over 7 bases. Unmatched junction bases numbered 16, after V lost 5 bases and J lost 7 bases. Germline lookup yields CDR1 LNHDA and CDR2 SQIVND (reference sequence). The CDR3 runs 16 residues. CDR3 DNA sequence: TGTGCCAGTAGTCCGACAGGGCCGCGATTACGGGGTGAAGCTTTCTTT. Protein: CASSPTGPRLRGEAFF.

A few counts support this clone. The V and J genes are TRBV2 and TRBJ2-3; 12 nucleotides match TRBD1. This CDR3 has 16 amino acids. Germline CDR1 SNHLY, CDR2 FYNNEI. V was clipped by 5 bases and J by 2 bases; unmatched bases: 5. This CDR3 reads CASSWDRGLPTDTQYF. The CDR3 coding sequence is TGTGCCAGCAGTTGGGACAGGGGGCTCCCCACAGATACGCAGTATTTT.

In its sample, this clone was seen a few times. The DNA of the CDR3 is TGTGCCAGCAGACGGGCAGGGACCAATGAGCAGTTCTTC. This codes for CASRRAGTNEQFF. The gene calls are TRBV10-3 and TRBJ2-1, with D perhaps TRBD1 or TRBD2 (5 bases each). The germline V gene has CDR1 ENHRY and CDR2 SYGVKD. The CDR3 extends over 13 amino acids. The V and J ends lost 10 bases and 6 bases respectively, with 16 bases between them.

The chain carries TRBV18 and TRBJ1-5; the D gene is possibly TRBD1 (5 bases). CDR1 is KGHSH and CDR2 is LQKENI in the germline V gene. V shed 6 bases and J shed 0 bases, with 12 bases lying between them. This CDR3 has 15 amino acids. CDR3 loop: CASSTGTASNQPQHF. In nucleotides, the CDR3 is TGTGCCAGCTCCACGGGGACGGCTAGCAATCAGCCCCAGCATTTT.

This clone was seen once. The genes are TRBV27 and TRBJ1-5, with D perhaps matching TRBD1 (5 bases). This CDR3 comprises 14 residues. Germline CDR1 MNHEY, CDR2 SMNVEV (reference sequence). Trimming took 7 bases from V and 6 from J, leaving 16 bases between them. The CDR3: CASKAAGYTQPQHF. The CDR3 DNA reads as TGTGCCAGCAAAGCGGCAGGGTATACTCAGCCCCAGCATTTT.

This clone was picked up one time. CDR3 region: CASRVYWGRVGTGELFF. The CDR3 DNA follows: TGCGCCAGCAGAGTTTATTGGGGACGGGTCGGCACCGGGGAGCTGTTTTTT. The genes are TRBV5-1 and TRBJ2-2; D tentatively fits TRBD1 or TRBD2 (5 bases each). V shed 5 bases and J shed 4 bases, with 21 bases lying between them. The CDR3 has 17 amino acids. Per germline, CDR1 SGHRS and CDR2 YFSETQ.

The rearrangement joins TRBV13 to TRBJ2-1, with D unresolved. The germline V gene has CDR1 PRHDT and CDR2 FYEKMQ (reference sequence). CDR3 length: 12 residues. Between the trimmed V and J ends, which lost 3 bases and 9 bases, there was a span of 9 bases. The CDR3 is CASSFSDGEQFF. In DNA form, the CDR3 reads TGTGCCAGCAGCTTTTCGGATGGTGAGCAGTTCTTC.

In its sample, this clone was seen a few times. The V call is TRBV7-2, the J call TRBJ1-5, with D possibly being TRBD1 (5 bases). The CDR3 is 13 amino acids. Germline V gene sequence: CDR1 SGHTA, CDR2 FQGNSA. V gave up 5 bases and J gave up 8 bases, with 13 bases separating them. The CDR3 here is CASSTVRVEPQHF. The CDR3, as DNA: TGTGCCAGCAGCACCGTCAGGGTAGAGCCCCAGCATTTT. The variable domain in full, with the rest retrieved from reference TRBV7-2 and TRBJ1-5, is GAGVSQSPSNKVTEKGKDVELRCDPISGHTALYWYRQSLGQGLEFLIYFQGNSAPDKSGLPSDRFSAERTGGSVSTLTIQRTQQEDSAVYLCASSTVRVEPQHFGDGTRLSIL.

The genes are TRBV30 and TRBJ1-2; TRBD1 agrees at 11 bases. CDR3 length: 13 residues. V trimming: 1 base; J trimming: 8 bases; junction bases outside the gene matches: 3. Per germline, CDR1 GTSNPN and CDR2 SVGIG (reference sequence). Here the CDR3 DNA reads TGTGCCTGGAGTGCTGGGACAGGGGGAGGCTACACCTTC. Translation: CAWSAGTGGGYTF.

The V call is TRBV9, the J call TRBJ1-5; 7 positions match TRBD1. CDR3 length: 14 amino acids. CDR1 and CDR2 from the germline V gene are SGDLS and YYNGEE. The V gene end was trimmed by 5 bases and the J gene end by 6 bases; junction bases not matched to a gene: 8. The CDR3 nucleotides read TGTGCCAGCAGAGCTGACAGGGATGGTCAGCCCCAGCATTTT. It codes for CASRADRDGQPQHF.

The rearrangement joins TRBV30 to TRBJ2-5; maybe TRBD1 (5 bases). V lost 0 bases and J 4 bases, leaving 6 bases between the germline ends. Germline CDR1 reads GTSNPN; CDR2 reads SVGIG (reference sequence). The length of the CDR3 is 12 residues. The CDR3 DNA sequence: TGTGCCTGGAGTGTACAGGTAGAGACCCAGTACTTC. Its protein product is CAWSVQVETQYF.

This clone was seen more than once but under ten times. The chain has TRBV5-4 and TRBJ2-1; D remains ambiguous. This CDR3 is built from 13 residues. Between the trimmed V and J ends, which lost 3 bases and 6 bases, there was a span of 10 bases. Germline lookup yields CDR1 SGHNT and CDR2 YYREEE (reference sequence). The CDR3 DNA follows: TGTGCCAGCAGCTCTTGGTCTTCCAATGAGCAGTTCTTC. It specifies CASSSWSSNEQFF. Drawing the rest from reference TRBV5-4 and TRBJ2-1, the complete variable domain is ETGVTQSPTHLIKTRGQQVTLRCSSQSGHNTVSWYQQALGQGPQFIFQYYREEENGRGNFPPRFSGLQFPNYSSELNVNALELDDSALYLCASSSWSSNEQFFGPGTRLTVL.

This clone was recorded a few times. The chain links TRBV10-1 to TRBJ2-6, with unresolved D. The germline V gene has CDR1 WNHNN and CDR2 SYGVQD (reference sequence). The CDR3 loop spans 16 amino acids. Trimming stripped 3 bases from V and 0 bases from J, with 9 bases between. CDR3 protein: CASSDSSASGANVLTF. The CDR3 coding sequence is TGCGCCAGCAGTGATAGTTCTGCCTCTGGGGCCAACGTCCTGACTTTC.

This clone came up a few times. The chain has TRBV5-1 and TRBJ2-7; D unresolved. The V end lost 4 bases, the J end lost 7 bases, and 12 bases lay between the germline ends. Germline values: CDR1 SGHRS, CDR2 YFSETQ. CDR3 length: 12 amino acids. The CDR3 sequence is CASSPTLGEQYF. In DNA, the CDR3 is TGCGCCAGCAGCCCCACCCTCGGGGAGCAGTACTTC.

This clone was observed a handful of times. The chain couples TRBV19 to TRBJ1-4; D is ambiguous. CDR3 length: 16 residues. CDR1 and CDR2 (germline): LNHDA, SQIVND (reference sequence). The V gene lost 3 bases and the J gene lost 10 bases, with 21 bases spanning the gap. CDR3 amino acids: CASSIDGPLQVGKLFF. CDR3 sequence (DNA): TGTGCCAGTAGTATCGACGGACCCCTACAAGTAGGAAAACTGTTTTTT.

This clone was recorded a few times. The chain carries TRBV29-1 and TRBJ1-2; TRBD1 is a possible D gene (5 bases). Germline CDR1 is SQVTM and CDR2 is ANQGSEA. The ends were cut back, 3 bases at V and 5 bases at J, with 19 bases in the middle. The CDR3 runs 15 residues. The CDR3 region is CSVEKNGAFGYGYTF. The CDR3 coding sequence is TGCAGCGTTGAGAAGAACGGGGCTTTCGGGTATGGCTACACCTTC.

The chain links TRBV4-1 to TRBJ1-6, with TRBD1 as a possible D gene (5 bases). CDR1 MGHRA and CDR2 YSYEKL come from the germline V gene. There are 14 residues in the CDR3. The germline V and J ends were trimmed by 1 base and 9 bases, with 10 bases remaining between them. CDR3 nucleotide sequence: TGCGCCAGCAGCCAAGGAGTGAGGGGTTCACCCCTCCACTTT. This sequence encodes CASSQGVRGSPLHF.

The chain uses TRBV6-6 and TRBJ1-1; no reliable D call. Per the germline V gene, CDR1 is MNHNY and CDR2 is SVGAGI (reference sequence). The CDR3 has 12 amino acids. V was shortened by 9 bases and J by 0 bases, with 8 bases between the two germline ends. CDR3 bases: TGTGCCAGGAGCGTGATGAACACTGAAGCTTTCTTT. This codes for CARSVMNTEAFF.

The J gene is TRBJ2-7, the V gene TRBV10-1, with D perhaps TRBD1 (5 bases). The CDR3 contains 13 residues. Germline V lookup: CDR1 WNHNN, CDR2 SYGVQD (reference sequence). The germline V and J ends were trimmed by 5 bases and 6 bases, with 14 bases remaining between them. The CDR3 sequence is CASSQDIPGEQYF. The DNA for the CDR3 is TGCGCCAGCAGTCAGGACATTCCAGGCGAGCAGTACTTC.